This T cell receptor beta chain was recovered during a study of T cell responses to AZD1222 COVID-19 vaccine. The CDR3 has 13 residues. Between the trimmed V and J ends, which lost 3 bases and 4 bases, there was a span of 7 bases. Whole-study findings and limits: Unmutated regions of variants are reportedly targeted by nearly half of spike-specific TCRs. Two AZD1222 administrations were followed by greater Spike-specific TCR breadth and depth. Dominant at 160-218 and 743-854, vaccine-associated CD4 TCRs also spanned spike. Clonal diversity may have been underestimated in mostly white British donors.

Measured with immunoSEQ multiplex PCR; TCRdb has only the in-frame clones, and not every one. The sample lists some 150,000 clones, around 91% occurring once. This clone was picked up a small number of times. Its antigen is not known. V usage is TRBV12-3 or TRBV12-4 and J usage is TRBJ1-3, with no clear D. The sample was peripheral blood, taken on day 0 of AZD1222 vaccination. The TCR sequence derives from an adult in good health. The CDR3 coding sequence is TGTGCCAGCAGTTTGGGAGGGGGAAACACCATATATTTT. This translates into CASSLGGGNTIYF.